This T cell receptor (beta chain) was obtained from a study of graft-versus-host responses after intestinal transplantation. Study summary: All recipients were transplanted with multivisceral, liver-intestinal, or isolated intestinal grafts.

Only in-frame clones appear in the TCRdb table, and some are missing; sequencing was by immunoSEQ multiplex PCR. The data show tens of thousands of clones, with over 80% seen just once and roughly 0.49% held by the top ten. Looked up from germline, CDR1 is MGHDK and CDR2 is SYGVNS. The CDR3 covers 17 residues. J gave up 5 bases and V 2 bases, and 10 bases lay outside the gene matches. About this clone itself: The target antigen is unknown. Other DNA sequences within the sample encode an identical CDR3.

Broader study findings: When patients had graft-donor T cell macrochimerism, their allografts held high graft-versus-host to host-versus-graft clonal ratios.

The chain carries TRBV25-1 and TRBJ2-3; 10 bases align to TRBD2. This material consisted of unstimulated CD8+ T cells sorted from spleen or lymph node cells, taken before intestinal transplant. The clonotype was recovered from a human donor who received an intestinal transplant. The chain's CDR3 is CASSEIDSGRRGDTQYF. The CDR3 nucleotides read TGTGCCAGCAGTGAAATAGATAGCGGGAGGAGGGGAGATACGCAGTATTTT.